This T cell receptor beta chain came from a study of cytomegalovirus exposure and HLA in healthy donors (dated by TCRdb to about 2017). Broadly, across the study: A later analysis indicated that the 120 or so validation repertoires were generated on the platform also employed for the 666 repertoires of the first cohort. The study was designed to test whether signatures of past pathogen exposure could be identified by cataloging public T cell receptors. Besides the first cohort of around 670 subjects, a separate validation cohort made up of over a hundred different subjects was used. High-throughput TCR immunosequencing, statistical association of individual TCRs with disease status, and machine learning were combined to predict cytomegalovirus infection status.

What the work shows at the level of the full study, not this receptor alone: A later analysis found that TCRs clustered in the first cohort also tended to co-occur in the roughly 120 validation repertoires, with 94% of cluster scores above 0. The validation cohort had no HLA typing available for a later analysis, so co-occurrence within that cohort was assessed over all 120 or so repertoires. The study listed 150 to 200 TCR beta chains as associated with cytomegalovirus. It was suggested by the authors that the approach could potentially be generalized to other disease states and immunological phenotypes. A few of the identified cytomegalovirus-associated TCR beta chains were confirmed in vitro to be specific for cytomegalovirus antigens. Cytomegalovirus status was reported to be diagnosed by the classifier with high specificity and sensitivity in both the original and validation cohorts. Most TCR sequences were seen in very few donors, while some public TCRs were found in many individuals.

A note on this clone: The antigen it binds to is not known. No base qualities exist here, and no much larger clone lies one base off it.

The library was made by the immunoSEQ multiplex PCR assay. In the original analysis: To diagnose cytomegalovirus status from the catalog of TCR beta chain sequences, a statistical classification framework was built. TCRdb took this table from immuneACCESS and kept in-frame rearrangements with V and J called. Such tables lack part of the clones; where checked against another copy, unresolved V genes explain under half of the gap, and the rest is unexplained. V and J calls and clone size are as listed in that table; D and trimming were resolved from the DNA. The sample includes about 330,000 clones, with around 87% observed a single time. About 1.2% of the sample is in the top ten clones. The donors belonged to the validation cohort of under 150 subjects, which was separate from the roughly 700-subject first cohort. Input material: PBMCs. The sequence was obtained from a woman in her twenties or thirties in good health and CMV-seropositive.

The DNA reads as follows: TGTGCCAGTAGTATAGCTCAGGTGAGCTCCTACAATGAGCAGTTCTTC. Translated, this gives CASSIAQVSSYNEQFF. The chain is encoded by TRBV19 joined to TRBJ2-1; no D gene is confidently identified. Per the germline V gene (reference sequence), LNHDA is the CDR1 and SQIVND is the CDR2. Measured from the cysteine to the phenylalanine, the CDR3 is 16 residues long. The retained sequence is limited to the CDR3, 48 bases, with the frame set at the first base. A distance of 10 bases separates the germline ends of V and J, which lose 1 base and 0 bases respectively.